These 22 T cell receptor beta chains were all obtained from the same sample, sequenced in a study of shared clonotypes between healthy human individuals. Data came from immunoSEQ multiplex PCR; TCRdb stores just in-frame clones and leaves some out. The table includes 560,000 or so clones, 95% to 97% detected once. Naive CD8 cells lacked CD45RO, underwent positive selection for CCR7 and left out terminally differentiated effector memory CD45RA+ cells. The sequenced sample was naive CD8+ T cells sorted from blood. These receptors originate from a woman aged 25-40 years in good health.

This clone has only one observation. Other DNA sequences from this sample encode an identical CDR3 as well. The V call is TRBV7-2, the J call TRBJ2-7; no definite D call. Trimming cost V 2 bases and J 3 bases, with 2 bases left between them. This CDR3 has 11 residues. CDR1 and CDR2 from the germline V gene are SGHTA and FQGNSA. The DNA of the CDR3 is TGTGCCAGCAGCTTAAGCTACGAGCAGTACTTC. Translated: CASSLSYEQYF.

The V call is TRBV6-5, the J call TRBJ2-5, with 7 bases identical to TRBD2. Germline values: CDR1 MNHEY, CDR2 SVGAGI. Unmatched junction bases numbered 5, after V lost 5 bases and J lost 5 bases. CDR3 size: 13 residues. The CDR3 DNA sequence: TGTGCCAGCAGTGCGACTAGCCAGGAGACCCAGTACTTC. Protein sequence: CASSATSQETQYF.

The CDR3 DNA sequence: TGTGCCAGCAGCCCGGACAGCAGCTCCTACGAGCAGTACTTC. Its protein product is CASSPDSSSYEQYF. The rearrangement joins TRBV7-8 to TRBJ2-7; weak D call: TRBD1 (6 bases). Germline loops: CDR1 SGHVS, CDR2 FQNEAQ. Trimming cost V 5 bases and J 0 bases, with 11 bases left between them. CDR3 length: 14 residues. Filled out from reference TRBV7-8 and TRBJ2-7, the complete variable domain reads GAGVSQSPRYKVAKRGQDVALRCDPISGHVSLFWYQQALGQGPEFLTYFQNEAQLDKSGLPSDRFFAERPEGSVSTLKIQRTQQEDSAVYLCASSPDSSSYEQYFGPGTRLTVT.

CDR3: CASSFPGPVYEQYF. The DNA of the CDR3 is TGTGCCAGCAGCTTCCCCGGACCCGTCTACGAGCAGTACTTC. The chain has TRBV11-2 and TRBJ2-5; the D is unclear. TRBJ2-7 explains the end of the DNA better; the J call may be wrong. This CDR3 comprises 14 residues. Germline CDR1 reads SGHAT; CDR2 reads FQNNGV.

V and J are TRBV6-5 and TRBJ2-4, with 8 bases fitting TRBD1. The CDR3 is made up of 13 amino acids. The V gene's germline CDR1 is MNHEY and CDR2 SVGAGI. J gave up 9 bases and V 0 bases, and 1 base lay outside the gene matches. CDR3 sequence reads: CASSYSTGAIQYF. The CDR3 DNA follows: TGTGCCAGCAGTTACTCGACAGGGGCCATTCAGTACTTC.

This sequence joins TRBV6-4 and TRBJ2-1; D remains unclear. The germline gives CDR1 MRHNA, CDR2 SNTAGT. The CDR3 is 8 amino acids. V lost 10 bases and J 16 bases, leaving 11 bases between the germline ends. The CDR3 nucleotides read TGTGCCACCCCCATAGGATTCTTC. Its translation: CATPIGFF.

The chain is built from TRBV11-2 and TRBJ2-6; TRBD2 aligns across 9 bases. Germline lookup yields CDR1 SGHAT and CDR2 FQNNGV. The CDR3 consists of 17 residues. With 5 bases clipped from V and 0 bases from J, the junction kept 5 bases outside the gene matches. CDR3 sequence reads: CASSPTSGSSGANVLTF. The CDR3 DNA sequence: TGTGCCAGCAGCCCGACTAGCGGTAGCTCTGGGGCCAACGTCCTGACTTTC.

The chain recombines TRBV7-8 with TRBJ2-5; D is tentatively TRBD1 or TRBD2 (5 bases each). The CDR3 contains 15 residues. Trimming took 6 bases from V and 1 from J, leaving 15 bases between them. Germline-derived CDR1 and CDR2 are SGHVS and FQNEAQ. Here the CDR3 reads CASSFGIGTQETQYF. The CDR3 DNA reads TGTGCCAGCAGTTTCGGCATCGGGACCCAAGAGACCCAGTACTTC.

V usage is TRBV28 and J usage is TRBJ2-3; the D call may be TRBD1 or TRBD2 (6 bases each). V was clipped by 5 bases and J by 4 bases, with 22 bases between them. The CDR3 runs to 17 residues. CDR1 is MDHEN and CDR2 is SYDVKM in the germline V gene. This CDR3 reads CASSPSTGGPRADTQYF. The CDR3 nucleotides read TGTGCCAGCAGTCCATCCACCGGGGGCCCGAGGGCAGATACGCAGTATTTT. Full variable domain (outside the CDR3, taken from reference TRBV28 and TRBJ2-3): DVKVTQSSRYLVKRTGEKVFLECVQDMDHENMFWYRQDPGLGLRLIYFSYDVKMKEKGDIPEGYSVSREKKERFSLILESASTNQTSMYLCASSPSTGGPRADTQYFGPGTRLTVL.

A remark on this clone: The junction and the germline gene differ at one end; a read error may be behind it. J is TRBJ2-3 and V is TRBV6-1; D is perhaps TRBD2 (5 bases). The germline V gene encodes CDR1 MNHNS and CDR2 SASEGT. The CDR3 sequence is 17 residues long. The CDR3, as DNA: TGTGCCAGCAGTGACGCCCCCATTTTATCTAGCACAGATATGCAGTATTTT. Its translation: CASSDAPILSSTDMQYF.

About this clone: Other DNA sequences in this sample translate to the same CDR3. This chain joins TRBV27 and TRBJ1-2; TRBD1 aligns across 10 bases. Looked up from germline, CDR1 is MNHEY and CDR2 is SMNVEV (reference sequence). The junction had 1 base not matched to a gene; V was cut back by 6 bases and J by 6 bases. The CDR3 has 12 residues. CDR3 nucleotide sequence: TGTGCCAGCAGGACAGGGGGCCATGGCTACACCTTC. Protein: CASRTGGHGYTF.

The chain joins TRBV6-1 to TRBJ2-5, with TRBD2 identical over 9 bases. Per germline, CDR1 MNHNS and CDR2 SASEGT. The CDR3 length is 15 residues. V dropped 1 base and J dropped 11; count of bases not matched to a gene: 11. The chain's CDR3 is CASSEGLAGVIEQYF. The CDR3 bases are TGTGCCAGCAGTGAAGGGTTAGCGGGAGTTATTGAGCAGTACTTC.

The chain recombines TRBV5-6 with TRBJ2-7; TRBD2 matches 7 bases. From germline, CDR1 is SGHDT and CDR2 YYEEEE. Trimming at V came to 0 bases and at J to 2 bases, leaving 11 bases not matched to a gene. This CDR3 has 17 amino acids. The CDR3 spells CASSLDGISGGTYEQYF. Written as DNA, the CDR3 is TGTGCCAGCAGCTTGGACGGAATCTCGGGAGGTACCTACGAGCAGTACTTC.

V is TRBV7-9 and J is TRBJ2-3, with 10 bases aligning to TRBD2. J gave up 0 bases and V 3 bases, and 6 bases lay outside the gene matches. In germline, CDR1 is SEHNR, CDR2 FQNEAQ (reference sequence). The CDR3 has 17 residues. In nucleotides, the CDR3 is TGTGCCAGCAGCTTGGGGACTAGCGTTTCTAGCACAGATACGCAGTATTTT. Translating gives CASSLGTSVSSTDTQYF. The full variable domain, completed using reference TRBV7-9 and TRBJ2-3, is DTGVSQNPRHKITKRGQNVTFRCDPISEHNRLYWYRQTLGQGPEFLTYFQNEAQLEKSRLLSDRFSAERPKGSFSTLEIQRTEQGDSAMYLCASSLGTSVSSTDTQYFGPGTRLTVL.

The chain recombines TRBV11-1 with TRBJ2-1; D possibly corresponds to TRBD2 (6 bases). In germline, CDR1 is SGHAT, CDR2 FQDESV (reference sequence). The CDR3 is 14 amino acids. The V gene lost 6 bases and the J gene lost 7 bases, with 16 bases spanning the gap. The CDR3 sequence is CASRGLEGPNEQFF. The CDR3 bases are TGTGCCAGCAGGGGACTGGAGGGCCCTAATGAGCAGTTCTTC.

The chain couples TRBV7-9 to TRBJ2-7, with D hard to call. The CDR3 length is 14 residues. V shed 5 bases and J shed 2 bases, with 13 bases lying between them. Per the germline V gene, CDR1 is SEHNR and CDR2 is FQNEAQ (reference sequence). The DNA for the CDR3 is TGTGCCAGCAGCGCACCTTCTAGGGCCTACGAGCAGTACTTC. Translation gives CASSAPSRAYEQYF.

The chain uses TRBV14 and TRBJ2-7, with D possibly TRBD1 on 5 matching bases. Germline CDR1 and CDR2: SGHDN and FVKESK. V lost 0 bases to trimming and J lost 6 bases, with 12 bases between them. This CDR3 spans 14 amino acids. CDR3 sequence (DNA): TGTGCCAGCAGCCAAGATCTTCGGACATTCGAGCAGTACTTC. It translates to CASSQDLRTFEQYF.

The chain combines TRBV5-8 with TRBJ2-7; perhaps TRBD2 as D (6 bases). This CDR3 has 17 amino acids. Trimming shortened V by 0 bases and J by 3 bases, and 19 bases separated the two germline ends. Germline CDR1 is SGHTS and CDR2 is YDEGEE. DNA of the CDR3: TGTGCCAGCAGCTTGGCAGAAACCGGGACTGCCAACTACGAGCAGTACTTC. Residues: CASSLAETGTANYEQYF.

The V call is TRBV9, the J call TRBJ2-1; TRBD2 might be the D (7 bases). The CDR3 has 17 residues. The germline CDR1 and CDR2 sequences are SGDLS and YYNGEE. The ends were cut back, 4 bases at V and 4 bases at J, with 21 bases in the middle. For the CDR3, the DNA is TGTGCCAGCAGCCCCGCGGGGGACATTCGAAATTACAATGAGCAGTTCTTC. Translation: CASSPAGDIRNYNEQFF.

The chain combines TRBV19 with TRBJ2-5; tentative D call: TRBD1 (6 bases). The J call may not be correct, given that the DNA end is closer to TRBJ2-7. Germline CDR1 LNHDA, CDR2 SQIVND (reference sequence). The CDR3 length is 13 residues. This chain's CDR3 is CASGYGQIYEQYF. Here the CDR3 DNA reads TGTGCCAGTGGCTATGGACAGATCTACGAGCAGTACTTC.

V and J are TRBV10-3 and TRBJ2-2; TRBD1 matches 11 bases. V shed 7 bases and J 4 bases; nucleotides not matched to a gene: 5. The CDR3 is 15 residues long. Germline CDR1 and CDR2: ENHRY and SYGVKD. CDR3 bases: TGTGCCATCACTCCCGGGACAGGGGGCACCGGGGAGCTGTTTTTT. Encoded protein: CAITPGTGGTGELFF.

CDR3 in DNA: TGTGCCACCGCCCAAGACTCCCCGGGAAACAATGAGCAGTTCTTC. Its protein is CATAQDSPGNNEQFF. The rearrangement uses TRBV2 and TRBJ2-1; D may be TRBD2 (5 bases). V gave up 10 bases and J gave up 5 bases, with 21 bases separating them. The germline V gene encodes CDR1 SNHLY and CDR2 FYNNEI. This CDR3 is 15 amino acids long.